This T cell receptor (beta chain) was captured in a study of T cell repertoires in cytomegalovirus infection. The length of the CDR3 is 15 residues. V was pared by 5 bases and J by 5 bases, with 10 bases of the junction left unmatched. Germline V CDR1 and CDR2: SGHTA, FQGTGA. TCRdb independently ran MiXCR on the reads; one entry per CDR3 protein. The table includes around 300,000 distinct CDR3 sequences, roughly 23% detected once. This clonotype occurred many times. This sequence joins TRBV7-3 and TRBJ2-5, with 8 bases that match TRBD2. Sample: PBMCs. This receptor was obtained from a human donor in good health (CMV status not recorded). Some clones in this sample may be carry-over from other donors' samples. DNA for the CDR3: TGTGCCAGCAGCAAGAACGGGGGGGCATGGGAGACCCAGTACTTC. Translating gives CASSKNGGAWETQYF.